The rows below give T cell receptor beta chains drawn from one sample of a study of shared clonotypes between healthy human individuals. Profiling relied on immunoSEQ multiplex PCR, and the TCRdb table lists in-frame clones only, not all of them. The sample includes about 2 million clones, about 94% of them seen just once. Sequenced sample: naive CD8+ T cells sorted from blood. The receptor set was obtained from a man younger than 30 in good health. Each CDR3 is given with its conserved first and last residue. A D gene is named only where the DNA matches it firmly. Not every row has a clone size; where given, it reads once, few, many or a size class.

D,J,size,V,DNA,CDR3
TRBD2,TRBJ2-3,NA,TRBV27,TGTGCCAGCAGTTCCAGGACTAGCGGGGACCTCCCAGATACGCAGTATTTT,CASSSRTSGDLPDTQYF
NA,TRBJ2-7,NA,TRBV6-5,TGTGCCAGCAGTTACTCGATTGGGCCACCCTACGAGCAGTACTTC,CASSYSIGPPYEQYF
NA,TRBJ1-2,NA,TRBV12-2,TGTGCAAGTCGCCCGGACAGGGCCGACTATGGCTACACCTTC,CASRPDRADYGYTF
TRBD2,TRBJ2-3,NA,TRBV27,TGTGCCAGCAGCCCCAGCGGGGGGGCCGCAGATACGCAGTATTTT,CASSPSGGAADTQYF
NA,TRBJ2-1,NA,TRBV6-1,TGTGCCAGCAGTGAATGGAACATAAACCCGTACAATGAGCAGTTCTTC,CASSEWNINPYNEQFF
TRBD2,TRBJ2-3,NA,TRBV4-1,TGCGCCAGCAGCCAAGATTCTAGCGGGGGGTTCACAGATACGCAGTATTTT,CASSQDSSGGFTDTQYF
NA,TRBJ2-1,NA,TRBV29-1,TGCAGCATTTACGGCGGCTACAATGAGCAGTTCTTC,CSIYGGYNEQFF
NA,TRBJ1-1,NA,TRBV7-9,TGTGCCAGCATCGCGTCGAACACTGAAGCTTTCTTT,CASIASNTEAFF
TRBD2,TRBJ2-7,once,TRBV29-1,TGCAGCGTAAAGGGACTAGCGGGCTCCTACGAGCAGTACTTC,CSVKGLAGSYEQYF
NA,TRBJ1-5,NA,TRBV28,TGTGCCAGCAGTTTTGAGGGACGGTATAGCAATCAGCCCCAGCATTTT,CASSFEGRYSNQPQHF
NA,TRBJ2-1,NA,TRBV6-5,TGTGCCAGCAGTTACTCGAGGTCAGGGTACAATGAGCAGTTCTTC,CASSYSRSGYNEQFF
NA,TRBJ2-7,NA,TRBV2,TGTGCCAGCAAGAACAGAGTTAGCTACGAGCAGTACTTC,CASKNRVSYEQYF
NA,TRBJ1-6,NA,TRBV11-2,TGTGCCAGCAGCCAGTTTGCCGACTCCTATAATTCACCCCTCCACTTT,CASSQFADSYNSPLHF
NA,TRBJ1-1,NA,TRBV6-5,TGTGCCAGCAGTTCCCTTTGGGGGAACACTGAAGCTTTCTTT,CASSSLWGNTEAFF
TRBD1,TRBJ2-5,NA,TRBV11-1,TGTGCCAGCAGCTTGTTAGCAGGGGGCCAAGAGACCCAGTACTTC,CASSLLAGGQETQYF
NA,TRBJ2-7,NA,TRBV27,TGTGCCAGCAGTCCGAGGATCCTCTACGAGCAGTACTTC,CASSPRILYEQYF
TRBD1,TRBJ2-5,NA,TRBV7-9,TGTGCCAGCAGCCTAGAGACAGGGGTCTTGTACTTC,CASSLETGVLYF
NA,TRBJ1-2,NA,TRBV5-6,TGTGCCAGCAGCCCCCAGAGTGTCGATGGCTACACCTTC,CASSPQSVDGYTF
NA,TRBJ2-7,NA,TRBV29-1,TGCAGCGTTGAAGCTCAGAACTCCTACGAGCAGTACTTC,CSVEAQNSYEQYF
TRBD1,TRBJ1-5,NA,TRBV7-9,TGTGCCAGCAGCATAACAGGGGAAGGTGGCAATCAGCCCCAGCATTTT,CASSITGEGGNQPQHF
TRBD2,TRBJ2-3,NA,TRBV13,TGTGCCAGCAGCTTCGGACTAGCGGAACCCCTCCCAGATACGCAGTATTTT,CASSFGLAEPLPDTQYF
NA,TRBJ1-1,NA,TRBV27,TGTGCCAGCAGTACCTTAGGGGCTTTCGACACTGAAGCTTTCTTT,CASSTLGAFDTEAFF